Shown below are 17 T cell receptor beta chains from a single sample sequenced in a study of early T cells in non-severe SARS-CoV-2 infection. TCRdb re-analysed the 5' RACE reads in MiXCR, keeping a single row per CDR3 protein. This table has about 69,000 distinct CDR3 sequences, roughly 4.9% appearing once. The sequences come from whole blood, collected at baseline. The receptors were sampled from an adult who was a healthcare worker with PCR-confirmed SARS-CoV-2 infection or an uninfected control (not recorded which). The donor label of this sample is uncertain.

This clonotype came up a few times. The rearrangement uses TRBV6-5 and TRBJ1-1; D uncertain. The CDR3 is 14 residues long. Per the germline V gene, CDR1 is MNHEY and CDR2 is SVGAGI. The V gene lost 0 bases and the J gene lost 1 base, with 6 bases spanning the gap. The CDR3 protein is CASSYSPANTEAFF. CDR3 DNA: TGTGCCAGCAGTTACTCGCCAGCGAACACTGAAGCTTTCTTT.

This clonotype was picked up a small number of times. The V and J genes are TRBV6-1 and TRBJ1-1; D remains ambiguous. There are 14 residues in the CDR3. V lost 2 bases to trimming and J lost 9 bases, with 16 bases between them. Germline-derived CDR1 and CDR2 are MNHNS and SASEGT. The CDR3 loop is CASSERIATGKAFF. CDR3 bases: TGTGCCAGCAGTGAAAGAATTGCGACGGGTAAAGCTTTCTTT.

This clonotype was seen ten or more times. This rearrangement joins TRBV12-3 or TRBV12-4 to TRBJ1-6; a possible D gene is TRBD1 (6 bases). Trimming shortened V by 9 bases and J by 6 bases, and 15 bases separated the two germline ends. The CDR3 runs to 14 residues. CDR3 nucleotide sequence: TGTGCCAGTGTAACCCGGGGGCGTAATTCACCCCTCCACTTT. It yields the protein CASVTRGRNSPLHF.

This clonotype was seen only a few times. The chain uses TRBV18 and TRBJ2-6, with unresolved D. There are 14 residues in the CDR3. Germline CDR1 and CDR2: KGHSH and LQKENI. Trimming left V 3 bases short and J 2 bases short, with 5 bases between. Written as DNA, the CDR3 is TGTGCCAGCTCACCCTCCACTGGGGCCAACGTCCTGACTTTC. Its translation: CASSPSTGANVLTF.

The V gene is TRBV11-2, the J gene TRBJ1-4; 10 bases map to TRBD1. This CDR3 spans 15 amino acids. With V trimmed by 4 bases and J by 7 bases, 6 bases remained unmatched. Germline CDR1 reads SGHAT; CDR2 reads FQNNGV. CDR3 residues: CASSWTGGESEKLFF. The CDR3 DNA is TGTGCCAGCAGCTGGACAGGGGGTGAGAGTGAAAAACTGTTTTTT.

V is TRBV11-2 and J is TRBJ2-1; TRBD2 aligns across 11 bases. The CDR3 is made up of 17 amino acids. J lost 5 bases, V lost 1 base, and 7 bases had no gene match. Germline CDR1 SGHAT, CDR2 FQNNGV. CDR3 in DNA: TGTGCCAGCAGCTTAGCCGGGCTAGCGGGGGGCAACAATGAGCAGTTCTTC. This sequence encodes CASSLAGLAGGNNEQFF.

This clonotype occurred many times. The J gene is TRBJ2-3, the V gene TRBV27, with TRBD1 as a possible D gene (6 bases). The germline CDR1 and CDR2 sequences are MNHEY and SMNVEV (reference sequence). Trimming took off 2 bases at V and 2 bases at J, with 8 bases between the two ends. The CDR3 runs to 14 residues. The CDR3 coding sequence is TGTGCCAGCAGTTTACGGGACAACACAGATACGCAGTATTTT. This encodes CASSLRDNTDTQYF.

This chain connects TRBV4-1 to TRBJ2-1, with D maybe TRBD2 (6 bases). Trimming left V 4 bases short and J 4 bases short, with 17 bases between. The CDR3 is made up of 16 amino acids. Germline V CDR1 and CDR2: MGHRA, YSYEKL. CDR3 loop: CASSPSGTPSYNEQFF. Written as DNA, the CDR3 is TGCGCCAGCAGCCCCTCCGGGACTCCCTCGTACAATGAGCAGTTCTTC.

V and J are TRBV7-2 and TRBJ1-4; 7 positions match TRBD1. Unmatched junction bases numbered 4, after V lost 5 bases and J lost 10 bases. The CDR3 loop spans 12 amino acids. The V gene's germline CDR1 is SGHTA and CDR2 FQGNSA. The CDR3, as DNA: TGTGCCAGCAGCACGAACAGGGGAAAACTGTTTTTT. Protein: CASSTNRGKLFF.

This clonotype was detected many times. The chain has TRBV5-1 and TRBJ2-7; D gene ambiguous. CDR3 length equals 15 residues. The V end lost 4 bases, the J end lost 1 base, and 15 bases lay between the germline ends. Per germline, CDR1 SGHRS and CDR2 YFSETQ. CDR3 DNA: TGCGCCAGCAGCACCGAACGGGTCGGGTCCTACGAGCAGTACTTC. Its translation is CASSTERVGSYEQYF. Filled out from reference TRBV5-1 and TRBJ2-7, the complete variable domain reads KAGVTQTPRYLIKTRGQQVTLSCSPISGHRSVSWYQQTPGQGLQFLFEYFSETQRNKGNFPGRFSGRQFSNSRSEMNVSTLELGDSALYLCASSTERVGSYEQYFGPGTRLTVT.

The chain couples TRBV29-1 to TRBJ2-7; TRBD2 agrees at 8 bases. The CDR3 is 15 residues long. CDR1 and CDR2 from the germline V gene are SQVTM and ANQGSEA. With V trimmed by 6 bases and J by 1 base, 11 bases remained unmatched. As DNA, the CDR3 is TGCAGCGTGGGCGGTAGCGGGGACGGTTCCTACGAGCAGTACTTC. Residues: CSVGGSGDGSYEQYF.

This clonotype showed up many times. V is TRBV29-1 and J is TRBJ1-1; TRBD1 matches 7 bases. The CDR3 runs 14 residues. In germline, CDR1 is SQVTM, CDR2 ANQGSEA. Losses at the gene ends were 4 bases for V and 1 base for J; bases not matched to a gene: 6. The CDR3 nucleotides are TGCAGCGTTGCCCACAGGGGACGGAACACTGAAGCTTTCTTT. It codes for CSVAHRGRNTEAFF.

CDR3 coding DNA: TGTGCCAGCAGGCCTCTTAGGACAGTCTACGAGCAGTACTTC. Translated: CASRPLRTVYEQYF. The genes are TRBV6-5 and TRBJ2-7; D possibly corresponds to TRBD1 (6 bases). Trimming took 6 bases from V and 3 from J, leaving 15 bases between them. This CDR3 comprises 14 residues. Germline lookup yields CDR1 MNHEY and CDR2 SVGAGI.

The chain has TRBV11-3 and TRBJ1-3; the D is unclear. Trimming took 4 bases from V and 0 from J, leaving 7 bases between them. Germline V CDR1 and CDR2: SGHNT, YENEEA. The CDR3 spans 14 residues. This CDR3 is CASSSGSSGNTIYF. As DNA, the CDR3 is TGTGCCAGCAGCTCAGGCAGCTCTGGAAACACCATATATTTT.

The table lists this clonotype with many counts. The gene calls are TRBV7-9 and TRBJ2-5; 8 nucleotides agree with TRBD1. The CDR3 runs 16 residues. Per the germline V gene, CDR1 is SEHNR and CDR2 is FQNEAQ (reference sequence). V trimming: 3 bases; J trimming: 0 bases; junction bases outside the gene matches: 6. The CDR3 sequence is CASSLGDRLNQETQYF. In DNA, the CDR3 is TGTGCCAGCAGCTTGGGGGACAGGCTCAACCAAGAGACCCAGTACTTC.

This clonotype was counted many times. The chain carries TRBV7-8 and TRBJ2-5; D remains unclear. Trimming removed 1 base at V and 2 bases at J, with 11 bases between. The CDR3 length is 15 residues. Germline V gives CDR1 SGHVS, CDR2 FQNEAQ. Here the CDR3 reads CASSLVSMGQETQYF. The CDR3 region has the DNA TGTGCCAGCAGCTTAGTTTCGATGGGGCAAGAGACCCAGTACTTC.

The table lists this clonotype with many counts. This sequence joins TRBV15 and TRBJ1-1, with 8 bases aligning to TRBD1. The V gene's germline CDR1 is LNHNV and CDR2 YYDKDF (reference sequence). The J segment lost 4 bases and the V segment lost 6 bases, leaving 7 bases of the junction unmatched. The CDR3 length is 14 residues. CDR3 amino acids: CATSTPTGVTEAFF. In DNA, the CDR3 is TGTGCCACCAGTACCCCGACAGGGGTCACTGAAGCTTTCTTT.